Listed below are T cell receptor beta chains from one sample, sequenced in a study of T-cell memory formation after mild COVID-19. TCRdb called the 5' RACE reads again in MiXCR, with one record for every CDR3 protein. In the table there are 150,000 to 200,000 distinct CDR3 sequences, more than 14% of which are singletons. The sample was PBMCs or a T cell subset sorted from them (not recorded which). Source of these receptors: an adult woman who had mild COVID-19 (a few samples of this study predate the infection). Cell type and time point are not known. Both conserved end residues are part of each CDR3. D genes are given only for firm matches. Clone size is shown for a subset of rows, as once, few, many or a class of expanded clone.

v_call	clone_size	j_call	cdr3_length	d_call	cdr3_aa	cdr3_nt
TRBV12-3/TRBV12-4	few	TRBJ1-1	14	-	CASRYQSMNTEAFF	TGTGCCAGCAGGTATCAGTCGATGAACACTGAAGCTTTCTTT
TRBV20-1	few	TRBJ1-2	14	-	CSANPPGNLYGYTF	TGCAGTGCCAACCCCCCAGGGAACCTCTATGGCTACACCTTC
TRBV7-9	-	TRBJ2-7	12	-	CASSLVPYEQYF	TGTGCCAGCAGCTTGGTACCCTACGAGCAGTACTTC
TRBV5-4	-	TRBJ2-3	17	TRBD2	CASSLGWPSGSTDTQYF	TGTGCCAGCAGCTTGGGTTGGCCTAGCGGGAGTACAGATACGCAGTATTTT
TRBV5-1	few	TRBJ1-2	15	-	CASSLDPRKINGYTF	TGCGCCAGCAGCTTGGATCCCAGGAAAATCAATGGCTACACCTTC
TRBV30	few	TRBJ2-1	17	TRBD1	CAWAGGAPSFSYNEQFF	TGTGCCTGGGCAGGGGGCGCCCCGAGTTTTTCCTACAATGAGCAGTTCTTC
TRBV9	-	TRBJ2-7	16	-	CASSVGSGPDSYEQYF	TGTGCCAGCAGCGTAGGGAGCGGGCCCGACTCCTACGAGCAGTACTTC
TRBV19	few	TRBJ2-1	13	TRBD1	CASSESGTEGQFF	TGTGCCAGTAGTGAATCCGGGACAGAGGGGCAGTTCTTC
TRBV7-9	few	TRBJ1-5	14	TRBD1	CASSLADRGQPQHF	TGTGCCAGCAGCTTAGCGGACAGGGGCCAGCCCCAGCATTTT
TRBV15	-	TRBJ2-4	18	-	CATSRDSVGVGGSNIQYF	TGTGCCACCAGCAGAGATAGTGTAGGCGTCGGGGGTTCGAACATTCAGTACTTC
TRBV7-2	few	TRBJ2-1	17	-	CASSFPHQRATYNEQFF	TGTGCCAGCAGCTTCCCCCATCAGCGGGCGACCTACAATGAGCAGTTCTTC
TRBV24-1	many	TRBJ2-1	19	TRBD2	CATSDNAWTSGSIYNEQFF	TGTGCCACCAGTGATAATGCGTGGACTAGCGGGAGTATCTACAATGAGCAGTTCTTC
TRBV29-1	-	TRBJ2-7	13	-	CSVEDRGRSEQYF	TGCAGCGTTGAAGACAGGGGACGCTCCGAGCAGTACTTC
TRBV30	-	TRBJ2-1	16	TRBD1	CACLTTQGTSYNEQFF	TGTGCCTGTCTTACTACACAGGGGACGTCCTACAATGAGCAGTTCTTC
TRBV20-1	few	TRBJ1-2	17	-	CSARLIVRDRANYGYTF	TGCAGTGCTAGATTAATAGTCCGGGACCGAGCTAACTATGGCTACACCTTC
TRBV12-3/TRBV12-4	few	TRBJ1-1	14	-	CASGKTGAKPEAFF	TGTGCCAGCGGCAAAACGGGAGCAAAACCTGAAGCTTTCTTT
TRBV21-1	-	TRBJ2-1	15	-	CASSNCSGRQDEQFF	TGTGCCAGCAGCAATTGTAGCGGGAGGCAGGATGAGCAGTTCTTC
TRBV4-1	few	TRBJ2-5	15	TRBD2	CASSQVLAAGETQYF	TGCGCCAGCAGCCAAGTTCTAGCGGCGGGGGAGACCCAGTACTTC
TRBV5-1	-	TRBJ2-3	17	TRBD2	CASSPGTSGGAPDTQYF	TGCGCCAGCAGCCCCGGGACTAGCGGGGGGGCACCAGATACGCAGTATTTT
TRBV12-3/TRBV12-4	-	TRBJ2-7	13	-	CASSQGPTYEQYF	TGTGCCAGCAGTCAAGGTCCTACCTACGAGCAGTACTTC
TRBV24-1	few	TRBJ2-7	14	-	CATSGAWGGNEQYF	TGTGCCACCAGTGGGGCCTGGGGTGGAAACGAGCAGTACTTC
TRBV7-9	few	TRBJ1-2	13	-	CASSADLYYGYTF	TGTGCCAGCAGCGCGGACTTGTACTATGGCTACACCTTC
TRBV14	few	TRBJ2-5	14	TRBD2	CASSQTSFQSTQYF	TGTGCCAGCAGCCAGACTAGCTTCCAATCGACCCAGTACTTC
TRBV4-2	many	TRBJ2-5	12	-	CASSQAQETQYF	TGTGCCAGCAGCCAAGCTCAAGAGACCCAGTACTTC
TRBV7-9	-	TRBJ2-5	16	TRBD1	CASSSTPDRGEETQYF	TGTGCCAGCAGCTCGACCCCAGACAGGGGGGAAGAGACCCAGTACTTC
TRBV5-1	few	TRBJ1-6	16	TRBD1	CASSLGGGLENSPLHF	TGCGCCAGCAGCTTGGGAGGGGGCTTGGAAAATTCACCCCTCCACTTT
TRBV12-3/TRBV12-4	many	TRBJ2-7	13	-	CASSFSQPYEQYF	TGTGCCAGCAGTTTCAGTCAGCCCTACGAGCAGTACTTC
TRBV9	-	TRBJ2-1	13	-	CASSVAGDNEQFF	TGTGCCAGCAGCGTAGCAGGGGACAATGAGCAGTTCTTC
TRBV9	-	TRBJ2-3	15	-	CASSATGDETDTQYF	TGTGCCAGCAGCGCCACGGGGGATGAGACAGATACGCAGTATTTT
TRBV5-4	few	TRBJ2-1	15	-	CASSLGADSYNEQFF	TGTGCCAGCAGCTTGGGAGCGGACTCCTACAATGAGCAGTTCTTC
TRBV3-1	few	TRBJ2-7	17	-	CASSQEFVGEHSYEQYF	TGTGCCAGCAGCCAAGAATTTGTGGGGGAACACTCCTACGAGCAGTACTTC
TRBV12-3/TRBV12-4	few	TRBJ2-7	13	TRBD2	CASSTDGRGEQYF	TGTGCCAGCAGCACGGACGGGAGGGGCGAGCAGTACTTC
TRBV7-9	-	TRBJ2-5	13	TRBD1	CASSLTGEETQYF	TGTGCCAGCAGCTTAACAGGGGAGGAGACCCAGTACTTC
TRBV4-1	-	TRBJ2-7	12	-	CASSHQGGEQYF	TGCGCCAGCAGCCACCAGGGGGGTGAGCAGTACTTC
TRBV7-9	-	TRBJ2-1	14	-	CASGSRGAYNEQFF	TGTGCCAGCGGGAGCAGGGGGGCCTACAATGAGCAGTTCTTC
TRBV9	-	TRBJ2-3	17	TRBD2	CASSVSLSGRSTDTQYF	TGTGCCAGCAGCGTATCATTGAGCGGGAGGAGCACAGATACGCAGTATTTT
TRBV20-1	few	TRBJ2-1	16	TRBD2	CSAHARTSGGINEQFF	TGCAGTGCTCACGCCCGAACTAGCGGGGGGATAAATGAGCAGTTCTTC
TRBV27	-	TRBJ1-2	15	-	CASSLSTGLGYGYTF	TGTGCCAGCAGTTTGTCGACAGGCCTCGGATATGGCTACACCTTC
TRBV6-6	-	TRBJ1-1	13	-	CASCYSVNTEAFF	TGTGCCAGCTGCTACAGTGTGAACACTGAAGCTTTCTTT
TRBV9	few	TRBJ2-1	12	-	CASSPPAGEQFF	TGTGCCAGCAGCCCCCCCGCGGGCGAGCAGTTCTTC
TRBV9	-	TRBJ2-7	15	TRBD1	CASSVAGTGGYEQYF	TGTGCCAGCAGCGTAGCAGGGACAGGGGGCTACGAGCAGTACTTC
TRBV18	few	TRBJ1-2	11	-	CASSPGEGYTF	TGTGCCAGCTCACCAGGGGAAGGCTACACCTTC
TRBV5-1	few	TRBJ1-1	16	-	CASSLGGRQMNTEAFF	TGCGCCAGCAGCTTGGGGGGCCGACAGATGAACACTGAAGCTTTCTTT
TRBV24-1	-	TRBJ1-2	16	TRBD1	CATSDPQGKDHYGYTF	TGTGCCACCAGTGATCCACAGGGGAAGGACCACTATGGCTACACCTTC
TRBV4-2	-	TRBJ2-7	16	TRBD1	CASSQPHRQGAYEQYF	TGTGCCAGCAGCCAGCCCCACCGACAGGGGGCCTACGAGCAGTACTTC
TRBV30	-	TRBJ2-7	17	-	CAWSANTGYSVPYEQYF	TGTGCCTGGAGTGCAAATACAGGGTACTCTGTCCCCTACGAGCAGTACTTC